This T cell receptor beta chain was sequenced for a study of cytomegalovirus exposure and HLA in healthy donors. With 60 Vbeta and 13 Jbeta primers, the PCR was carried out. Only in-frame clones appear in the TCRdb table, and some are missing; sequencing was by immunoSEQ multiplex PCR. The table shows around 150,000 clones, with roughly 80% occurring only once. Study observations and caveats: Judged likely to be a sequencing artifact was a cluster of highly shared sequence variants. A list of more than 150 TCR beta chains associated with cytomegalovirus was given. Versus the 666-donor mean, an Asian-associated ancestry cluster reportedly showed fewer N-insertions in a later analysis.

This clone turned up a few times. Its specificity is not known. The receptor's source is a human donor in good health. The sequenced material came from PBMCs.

This CDR3 reads CASSVGLGEQYF. CDR3 nucleotides: TGTGCCAGCAGCGTAGGCCTAGGCGAGCAGTACTTC. The gene calls are TRBV9 and TRBJ2-7; D not resolved. Germline CDR1 is SGDLS and CDR2 is YYNGEE. The CDR3 runs 12 residues. V was cut by 0 bases and J by 6 bases, with 7 bases left in between.